These 10 T cell receptor beta chains were sequenced from one sample in a study of T-cell memory formation after mild COVID-19. TCRdb re-called the 5' RACE reads through MiXCR, storing one row per CDR3 protein. The sample holds around 83,000 distinct CDR3 sequences, around 25% seen once. The sequenced sample consisted of PBMCs or a T cell subset sorted from them (not recorded which). These receptor sequences come from a man between 18 and 35 years old who had mild COVID-19 (a few samples of this study predate the infection). Cell type and time point are not known.

This clonotype was seen only a few times. This chain joins TRBV5-1 and TRBJ2-3; TRBD1 matches 7 bases. The CDR3 contains 15 residues. Germline assignment: CDR1 SGHRS and CDR2 YFSETQ. With V trimmed by 4 bases and J by 5 bases, 10 bases remained unmatched. The CDR3 loop is CASSAGDSRRDTQYF. The CDR3 DNA reads as TGCGCCAGCAGCGCCGGGGACAGCCGTAGAGATACGCAGTATTTT. The entire variable domain, with the rest obtained from reference TRBV5-1 and TRBJ2-3, is as follows: KAGVTQTPRYLIKTRGQQVTLSCSPISGHRSVSWYQQTPGQGLQFLFEYFSETQRNKGNFPGRFSGRQFSNSRSEMNVSTLELGDSALYLCASSAGDSRRDTQYFGPGTRLTVL.

This rearrangement joins TRBV4-1 to TRBJ2-7; D is unclear. This CDR3 is 14 amino acids long. The V gene lost 4 bases and the J gene lost 3 bases, with 13 bases spanning the gap. Germline V gene sequence: CDR1 MGHRA, CDR2 YSYEKL. The CDR3 region is CASSPEPVRYEQYF. The CDR3 DNA reads TGCGCCAGCAGCCCCGAACCCGTACGCTACGAGCAGTACTTC.

This clonotype was recorded a few times. The V gene is TRBV19, the J gene TRBJ1-1; D not resolved. Germline CDR1 and CDR2: LNHDA and SQIVND (reference sequence). V lost 10 bases and J 2 bases, leaving 14 bases between the germline ends. This CDR3 contains 13 residues. The CDR3 protein is CATTAADNTEAFF. In nucleotides, the CDR3 is TGTGCCACCACGGCGGCGGACAACACTGAAGCTTTCTTT.

This chain connects TRBV4-1 to TRBJ2-5, with 10 bases aligning to TRBD1. The V segment lost 0 bases and the J segment 6 bases; nucleotides outside the gene matches: 7. There are 16 residues in the CDR3. Germline CDR1 MGHRA, CDR2 YSYEKL. As DNA, the CDR3 is TGCGCCAGCAGCCAAGAGAAGACAGGGGGCTTAAAGACCCAGTACTTC. Translation: CASSQEKTGGLKTQYF.

This chain links TRBV6-4 with TRBJ2-1; no clear D. With 3 bases removed from V and 9 bases from J, the gap between germline ends came to 12 bases. This CDR3 comprises 13 residues. Germline CDR1 and CDR2: MRHNA and SNTAGT. This CDR3 is CASSEWCSGEQFF. CDR3 sequence (DNA): TGTGCCAGCAGTGAATGGTGCTCGGGTGAGCAGTTCTTC.

The chain has TRBV4-3 and TRBJ2-1, with D unresolved. The V gene's germline CDR1 is LGHNA and CDR2 YSLEER. The CDR3 runs to 15 residues. Trimming took 4 bases from V and 0 from J, leaving 10 bases between them. CDR3 sequence reads: CASSPGLSSYNEQFF. The CDR3 coding sequence is TGCGCCAGCAGCCCCGGTCTAAGCTCCTACAATGAGCAGTTCTTC.

The chain is built from TRBV6-5 and TRBJ2-1, with 8 bases that match TRBD2. The germline V gene encodes CDR1 MNHEY and CDR2 SVGAGI. The CDR3 sequence is 14 residues long. The trim removed 2 bases at V and 10 bases at J, leaving 7 bases unmatched. The CDR3 DNA reads as TGTGCCAGCAGTTACAAACGGGGGGGCGGCGAGCAGTTCTTC. Protein: CASSYKRGGGEQFF.

This chain joins TRBV28 and TRBJ1-5; no reliable D call. Looked up from germline, CDR1 is MDHEN and CDR2 is SYDVKM. V lost 5 bases, J lost 6 bases, and 17 bases lay in between. The CDR3 sequence is 15 residues long. The CDR3 loop is CASSPPQVGSQPQHF. CDR3 DNA sequence: TGTGCCAGCAGTCCGCCTCAGGTGGGAAGTCAGCCCCAGCATTTT. The variable domain in full, completed from reference TRBV28 and TRBJ1-5, reads DVKVTQSSRYLVKRTGEKVFLECVQDMDHENMFWYRQDPGLGLRLIYFSYDVKMKEKGDIPEGYSVSREKKERFSLILESASTNQTSMYLCASSPPQVGSQPQHFGDGTRLSIL.

In its sample, this clonotype was seen a few times. The V gene is TRBV4-1, the J gene TRBJ2-3; D gene unclear. Germline values: CDR1 MGHRA, CDR2 YSYEKL. V shed 5 bases and J shed 8 bases, with 14 bases lying between them. The CDR3 loop spans 13 amino acids. This CDR3 is CASSTPVTRTQYF. CDR3 DNA sequence: TGCGCCAGCAGCACCCCAGTCACCCGTACGCAGTATTTT.

This clonotype was found a few times. The CDR3 DNA reads as TGCAGCGTTGCGAAGCGGGGGGGCCCCTCCTACAATGAGCAGTTCTTC. It encodes CSVAKRGGPSYNEQFF. This chain links TRBV29-1 with TRBJ2-1; 10 nucleotides agree with TRBD2. This CDR3 has 16 residues. The germline gives CDR1 SQVTM, CDR2 ANQGSEA. V gave up 4 bases and J gave up 0 bases; unmatched junction bases: 6.